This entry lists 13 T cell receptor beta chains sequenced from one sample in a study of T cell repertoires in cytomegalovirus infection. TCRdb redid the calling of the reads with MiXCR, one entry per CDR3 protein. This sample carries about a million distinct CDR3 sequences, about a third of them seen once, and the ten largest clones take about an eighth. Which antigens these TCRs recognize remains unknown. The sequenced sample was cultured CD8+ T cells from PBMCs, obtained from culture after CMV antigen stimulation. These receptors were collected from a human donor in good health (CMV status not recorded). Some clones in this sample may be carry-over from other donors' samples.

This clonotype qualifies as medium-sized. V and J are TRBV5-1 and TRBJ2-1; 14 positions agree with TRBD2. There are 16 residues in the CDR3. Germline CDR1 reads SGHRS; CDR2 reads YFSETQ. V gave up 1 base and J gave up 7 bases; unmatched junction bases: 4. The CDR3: CASSLTRLAGGNEQFF. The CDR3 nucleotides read TGCGCCAGCAGCTTGACCCGACTAGCGGGGGGGAATGAGCAGTTCTTC.

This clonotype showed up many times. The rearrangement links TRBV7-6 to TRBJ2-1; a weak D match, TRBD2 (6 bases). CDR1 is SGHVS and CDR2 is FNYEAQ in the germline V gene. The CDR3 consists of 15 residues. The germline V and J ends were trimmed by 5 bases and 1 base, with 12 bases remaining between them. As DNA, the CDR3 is TGTGCCAGCAGCGCGGGACTTATTTCCTACAATGAGCAGTTCTTC. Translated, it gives CASSAGLISYNEQFF.

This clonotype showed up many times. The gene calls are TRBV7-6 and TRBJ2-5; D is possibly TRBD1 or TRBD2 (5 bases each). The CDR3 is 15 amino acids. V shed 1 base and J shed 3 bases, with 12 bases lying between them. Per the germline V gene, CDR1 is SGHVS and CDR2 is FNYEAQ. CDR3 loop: CASSLGGPREETQYF. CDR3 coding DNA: TGTGCCAGCAGCTTAGGGGGACCCCGGGAAGAGACCCAGTACTTC.

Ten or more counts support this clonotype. The CDR3 coding sequence is TGTGCCAGCAGCTTAGACACCGGCTTGGACGAGCAGTACTTC. This sequence encodes CASSLDTGLDEQYF. The genes are TRBV7-2 and TRBJ2-7; no definite D call. Trimming pared 1 base from V and 5 bases from J, leaving 12 bases between. Germline V gene lookup returns CDR1 SGHTA and CDR2 FQGNSA. This CDR3 has 14 residues. Complete variable domain (other parts from reference TRBV7-2 and TRBJ2-7): GAGVSQSPSNKVTEKGKDVELRCDPISGHTALYWYRQSLGQGLEFLIYFQGNSAPDKSGLPSDRFSAERTGGSVSTLTIQRTQQEDSAVYLCASSLDTGLDEQYFGPGTRLTVT.

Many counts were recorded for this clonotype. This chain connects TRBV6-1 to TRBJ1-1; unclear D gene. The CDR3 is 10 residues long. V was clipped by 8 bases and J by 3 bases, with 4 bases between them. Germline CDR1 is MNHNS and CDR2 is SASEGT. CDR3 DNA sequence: TGTGCCAGCGGCTACACTGAAGCTTTCTTT. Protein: CASGYTEAFF.

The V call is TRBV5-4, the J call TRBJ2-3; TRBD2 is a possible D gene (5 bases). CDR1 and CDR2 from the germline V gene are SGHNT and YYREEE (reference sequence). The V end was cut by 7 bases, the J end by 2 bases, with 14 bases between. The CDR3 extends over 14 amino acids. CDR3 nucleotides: TGTGCCAGCGACAATGGACTCGACACAGATACGCAGTATTTT. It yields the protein CASDNGLDTDTQYF.

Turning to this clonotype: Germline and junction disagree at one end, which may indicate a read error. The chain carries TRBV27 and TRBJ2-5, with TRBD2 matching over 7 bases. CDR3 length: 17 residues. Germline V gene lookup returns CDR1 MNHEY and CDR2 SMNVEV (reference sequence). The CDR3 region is CANSTGGGARYQETQYF. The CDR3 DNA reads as TGTGCCAACAGTACCGGGGGAGGGGCACGGTACCAAGAGACCCAGTACTTC.

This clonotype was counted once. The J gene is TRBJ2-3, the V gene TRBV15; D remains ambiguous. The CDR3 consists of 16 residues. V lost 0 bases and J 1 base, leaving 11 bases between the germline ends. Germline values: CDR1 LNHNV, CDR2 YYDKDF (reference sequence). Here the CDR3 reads CATSRDRPLGTDTQYF. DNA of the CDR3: TGTGCCACCAGCAGAGACAGGCCCCTTGGCACAGATACGCAGTATTTT. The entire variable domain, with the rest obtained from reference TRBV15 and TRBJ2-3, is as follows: DAMVIQNPRYQVTQFGKPVTLSCSQTLNHNVMYWYQQKSSQAPKLLFHYYDKDFNNEADTPDNFQSRRPNTSFCFLDIRSPGLGDTAMYLCATSRDRPLGTDTQYFGPGTRLTVL.

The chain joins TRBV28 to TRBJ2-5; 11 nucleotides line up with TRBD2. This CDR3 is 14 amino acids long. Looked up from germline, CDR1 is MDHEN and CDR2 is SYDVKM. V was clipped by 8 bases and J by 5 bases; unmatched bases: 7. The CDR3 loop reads CASLASGGRETQYF. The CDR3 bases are TGTGCCAGCCTCGCTAGCGGGGGGCGGGAGACCCAGTACTTC.

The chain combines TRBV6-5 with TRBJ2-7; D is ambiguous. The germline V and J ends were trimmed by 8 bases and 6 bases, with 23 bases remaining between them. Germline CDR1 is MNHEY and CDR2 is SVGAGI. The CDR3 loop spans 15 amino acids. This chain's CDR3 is CASGFDEGHRREQYF. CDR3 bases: TGTGCCAGCGGTTTTGACGAAGGGCATCGCCGCGAGCAGTACTTC.

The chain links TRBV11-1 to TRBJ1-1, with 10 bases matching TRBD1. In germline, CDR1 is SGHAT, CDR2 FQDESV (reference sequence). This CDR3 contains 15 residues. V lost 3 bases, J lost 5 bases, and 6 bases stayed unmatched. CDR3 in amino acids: CASSLRQGAQTEAFF. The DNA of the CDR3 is TGTGCCAGCAGCTTGAGACAGGGGGCGCAGACTGAAGCTTTCTTT.

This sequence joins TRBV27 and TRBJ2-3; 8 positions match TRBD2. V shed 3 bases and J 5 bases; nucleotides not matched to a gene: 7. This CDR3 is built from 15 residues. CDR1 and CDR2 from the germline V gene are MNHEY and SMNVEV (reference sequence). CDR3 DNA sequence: TGTGCCAGCAGTTTCTCGGGGGGGCGTCAAGATACGCAGTATTTT. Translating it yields CASSFSGGRQDTQYF.

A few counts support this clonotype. The CDR3: CASSRLIGGLYEQYF. CDR3 in DNA: TGTGCCAGCAGTAGATTGATTGGGGGTCTCTACGAGCAGTACTTC. The J gene is TRBJ2-7, the V gene TRBV6-2 or TRBV6-3; D may match TRBD1 or TRBD2 (5 bases each). The V end lost 5 bases, the J end lost 3 bases, and 17 bases lay between the germline ends. CDR1 MNHEY and CDR2 SVGEGT come from the germline V gene. This CDR3 is 15 amino acids long.